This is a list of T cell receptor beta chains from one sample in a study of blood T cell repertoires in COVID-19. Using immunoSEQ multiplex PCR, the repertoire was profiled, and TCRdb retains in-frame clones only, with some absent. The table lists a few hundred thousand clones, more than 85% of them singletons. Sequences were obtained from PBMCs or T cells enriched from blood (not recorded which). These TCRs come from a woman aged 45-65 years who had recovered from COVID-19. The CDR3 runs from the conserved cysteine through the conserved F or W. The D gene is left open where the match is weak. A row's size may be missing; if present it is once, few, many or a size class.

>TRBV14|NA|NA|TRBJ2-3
TGTGCCAGCAGCCAAGGGGCAGGGAAAAGCACAGATACGCAGTATTTT
CASSQGAGKSTDTQYF
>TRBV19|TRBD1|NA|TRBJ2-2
TGTGCCAGTAGTGGTGACAGGGTGGGAACGGACACCGGGGAGCTGTTTTTT
CASSGDRVGTDTGELFF
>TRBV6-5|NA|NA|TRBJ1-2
TGTGCCAGCAGTTACTCACACCCGGGGGGCTACACCTTC
CASSYSHPGGYTF
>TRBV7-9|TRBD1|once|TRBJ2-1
TGTGCCAGCAGCCTTCACCAGGGGGTGTACAATGAGCAGTTCTTC
CASSLHQGVYNEQFF
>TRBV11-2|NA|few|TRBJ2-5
TGTGCCAGCAGCTTTAGTTCAGGGGCCGGGGAGACCCAGTACTTC
CASSFSSGAGETQYF
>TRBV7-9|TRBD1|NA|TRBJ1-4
TGTGCCAGCAGCCTGGGGACAGGGGAGGGTGAAAAACTGTTTTTT
CASSLGTGEGEKLFF
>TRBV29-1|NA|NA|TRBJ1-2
TGCAGCGTTACAGGGCCTAACTATGGCTACACCTTC
CSVTGPNYGYTF
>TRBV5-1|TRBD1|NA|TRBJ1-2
TGCGCCAGCAGCCCAACGGACAGGGTTGGGGGCTACACCTTC
CASSPTDRVGGYTF
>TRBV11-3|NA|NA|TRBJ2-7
TGTGCCAGCAGCTTAGGGCAGGGGGGCGAGCAGTACTTC
CASSLGQGGEQYF
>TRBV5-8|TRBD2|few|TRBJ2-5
TGTGCCAGCAGCCCAGGGTCTAGCGGGAGCGGTGAGACCCAGTACTTC
CASSPGSSGSGETQYF
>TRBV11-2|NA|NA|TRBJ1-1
TGTGCCAGCAGCTTATCAGAGAACACTGAAGCTTTCTTT
CASSLSENTEAFF
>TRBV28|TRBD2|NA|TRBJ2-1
TGTGCCAGCAGTTCGGCGGGAGTTCACTACAATGAGCAGTTCTTC
CASSSAGVHYNEQFF
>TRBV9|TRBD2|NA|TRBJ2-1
TGTGCCAGCAGCAGTATAGCGGGAGTATCCTACAATGAGCAGTTCTTC
CASSSIAGVSYNEQFF
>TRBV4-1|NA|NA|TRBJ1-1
TGCGCCAGCAGCGCCTCGCAGGGCAGAAGCATGAACACTGAAGCTTTCTTT
CASSASQGRSMNTEAFF
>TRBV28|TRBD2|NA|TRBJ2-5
TGTGCCATAGCGGGGGAAGAGACCCAGTACTTC
CAIAGEETQYF
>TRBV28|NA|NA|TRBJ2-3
TGTGCCAGCAGTCCGACTAGCACAGATACGCAGTATTTT
CASSPTSTDTQYF
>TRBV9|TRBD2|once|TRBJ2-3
TGTGCCAGCAGCCAAATGGAGGCTAGCGGGAAACGCACAGATACGCAGTATTTT
CASSQMEASGKRTDTQYF
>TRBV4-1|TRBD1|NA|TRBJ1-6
TGCGCCAGCAGCCAGCCAAGACCGGGACAGCTCAATTCACCCCTCCACTTT
CASSQPRPGQLNSPLHF
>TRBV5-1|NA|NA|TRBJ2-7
TGCGCCAGCAGCTTCAGCGTCGGCTACGAGCAGTACTTC
CASSFSVGYEQYF
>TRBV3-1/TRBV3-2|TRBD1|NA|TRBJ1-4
TGTGCCAGCAGGCTAGGCACACAGGGGAACCTGTTTTTT
CASRLGTQGNLFF
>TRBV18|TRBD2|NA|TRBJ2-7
TGTGCCAGCTCAGAGCAAAGCGGGAGCGGCGACGAGCAGTACTTC
CASSEQSGSGDEQYF
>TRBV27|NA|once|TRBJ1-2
TGTGCCAGCAGTCCTAGGGGAAACTATGGCTACACCTTC
CASSPRGNYGYTF
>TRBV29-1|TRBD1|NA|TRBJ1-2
TGCAGCTGCTACCGGACAGGACTCAACTATGGCTACACCTTC
CSCYRTGLNYGYTF
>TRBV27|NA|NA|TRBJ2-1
TGTGCCAGCAGTTTAATGGGCCCCCTTTTGGGAGCACCGGCGAATGAGCAGTTCTTC
CASSLMGPLLGAPANEQFF
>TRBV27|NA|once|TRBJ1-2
TGTGCCAGCAGTCCCCGGGCTAACTATGGCTACACCTTC
CASSPRANYGYTF
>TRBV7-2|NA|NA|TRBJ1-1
TGTGCCAGCAGCTGGGCAGAGAACACTGAAGCTTTCTTT
CASSWAENTEAFF
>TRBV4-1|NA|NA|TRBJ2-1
TGCGCCAGCAGCCAACGGGGTCTGGCCTACAATGAGCAGTTCTTC
CASSQRGLAYNEQFF
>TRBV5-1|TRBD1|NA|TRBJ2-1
TGCGCCAGCAGGGGGACAGGATACAATGAGCAGTTCTTC
CASRGTGYNEQFF
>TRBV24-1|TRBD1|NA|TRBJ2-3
TGTGCCACCACAACGGATGGCCCGGGACAGAAGGTTAGGGATACGCAGTATTTT
CATTTDGPGQKVRDTQYF
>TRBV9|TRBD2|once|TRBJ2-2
TGTGCCAGCAGCGTAGGACAGGGTATGGTAGCGGGAGCGTCCGGGGAGCTGTTTTTT
CASSVGQGMVAGASGELFF
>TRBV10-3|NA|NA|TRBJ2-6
TGTGCCATCACCCGGGACACCTTACACTCTGGGGCCAACGTCCTGACTTTC
CAITRDTLHSGANVLTF
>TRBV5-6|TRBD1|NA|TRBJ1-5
TGTGCCAGCAGCTTAAGGACAGGAAATCAGCCCCAGCATTTT
CASSLRTGNQPQHF
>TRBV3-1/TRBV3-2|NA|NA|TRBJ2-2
TGTGCCAGCAGCCGCTTTCGGGGGGCCTCCGGGGAGCTGTTTTTT
CASSRFRGASGELFF
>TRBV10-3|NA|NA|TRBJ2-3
TGTGCCATGAGCGGAACACGAAGCACAGATACGCAGTATTTT
CAMSGTRSTDTQYF
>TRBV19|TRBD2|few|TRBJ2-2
TGTGCCAGTAGTATTAGCGGGACGGGCACCGGGGAGCTGTTTTTT
CASSISGTGTGELFF
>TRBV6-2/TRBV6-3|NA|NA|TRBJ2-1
TGTGCCAGCAGTTACGGAGCGTACAATGAGCAGTTCTTC
CASSYGAYNEQFF
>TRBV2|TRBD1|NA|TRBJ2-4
TGTGCCAGCAGTGGGGAAACCGGGACAGGCCGAAACATTCAGTACTTC
CASSGETGTGRNIQYF
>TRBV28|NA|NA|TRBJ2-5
TGTGCCAGCAGTTTACTCCGGGACTTTCAAGAGACCCAGTACTTC
CASSLLRDFQETQYF
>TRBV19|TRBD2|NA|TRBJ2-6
TGTGCCAGTACCCCACCAGGGAGGGCTGGGGCCAACGTCCTGACTTTC
CASTPPGRAGANVLTF
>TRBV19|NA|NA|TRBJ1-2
TGTGCCAGTAGTACCAGGGAAGTCTATGGCTACACCTTC
CASSTREVYGYTF
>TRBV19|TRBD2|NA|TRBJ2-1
TGTGCCAGTAGCGAGAGCGGGAGAGGGAATAAAAATGAGCAGTTCTTC
CASSESGRGNKNEQFF
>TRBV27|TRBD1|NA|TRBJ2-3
TGTGCCAGCAGTTCACTCGACAGGGGGGGGACAGATACGCAGTATTTT
CASSSLDRGGTDTQYF
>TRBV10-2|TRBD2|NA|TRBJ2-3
TGCGCCAGCAGGCCGGGACTAGCCCGGTCGGCAGATACGCAGTATTTT
CASRPGLARSADTQYF
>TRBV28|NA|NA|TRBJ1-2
TGTGCCAGCAGCTTGTATACCGGGGGGGGCTATGGCTACACCTTC
CASSLYTGGGYGYTF
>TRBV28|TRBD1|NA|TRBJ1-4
TGTGCCAGCAGTTTAGACAGGGAGAGTGAAAAACTGTTTTTT
CASSLDRESEKLFF
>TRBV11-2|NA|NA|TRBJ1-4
TGTGCCAGCAGCCCCCTCGGCGGGGAAACTTGGGAAAAACTGTTTTTT
CASSPLGGETWEKLFF
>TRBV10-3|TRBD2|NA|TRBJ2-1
TGTGCCGCGACTAGCGGGAGTTCCTACAATGAGCAGTTCTTC
CAATSGSSYNEQFF
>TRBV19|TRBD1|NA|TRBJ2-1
TGTGCCAGTAGTCTGACAGGGGGCTACAATGAGCAGTTCTTC
CASSLTGGYNEQFF
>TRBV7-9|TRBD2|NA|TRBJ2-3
TGTGCCAGCAGCTACTCTAGCGGGTCACCAGATACGCAGTATTTT
CASSYSSGSPDTQYF
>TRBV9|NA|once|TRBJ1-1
TGTGCCAGCAGCTCCGGAGGCGGTATGCCTTTCTTT
CASSSGGGMPFF
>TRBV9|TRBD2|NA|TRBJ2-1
TGTGCCAGCAGCGAGGCGGGGACTAGCGGGACCAATGAGCAGTTCTTC
CASSEAGTSGTNEQFF
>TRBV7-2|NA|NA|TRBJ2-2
TGTGCCAGCACCACTGGGCAGGGTACCGGGGAGCTGTTTTTT
CASTTGQGTGELFF
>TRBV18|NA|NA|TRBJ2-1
TGTGCCAGCTCAAACACAGATATTGAGCAGTTCTTC
CASSNTDIEQFF
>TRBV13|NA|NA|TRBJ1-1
TGTGCCAGCAGCTTAGGTCCGGGTGAAGCTTTCTTT
CASSLGPGEAFF
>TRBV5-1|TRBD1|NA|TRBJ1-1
TGCGCCAGCAACGAACGACAGGGGGCTTGGACTGAAGCTTTCTTT
CASNERQGAWTEAFF